This TCR beta chain is from a study of T cell changes during pregnancy in multiple sclerosis. Germline V gene lookup returns CDR1 SNHLY and CDR2 FYNNEI. This CDR3 has 16 amino acids. After removal of 5 bases from V and 3 bases from J, the junction contained 9 bases not matched to a gene. Produced via immunoSEQ multiplex PCR; TCRdb's table is partial and in-frame only. The repertoire holds 35,000 or so clones, roughly nine tenths seen once, with 2.5% to 3% in the top ten. The sequenced sample was CD4+ T cells from peripheral blood mononuclear cells, obtained in the third trimester of pregnancy. The receptor was isolated from a female donor in good health, enrolled as a control in a pregnancy study. The chain has TRBV2 and TRBJ1-5, with TRBD1 matching 8 bases. Here the CDR3 reads CASSWGGQVINQPQHF. CDR3 sequence (DNA): TGTGCCAGCAGTTGGGGGGGACAGGTCATCAATCAGCCCCAGCATTTT.